This T cell receptor (beta chain) was captured by sequencing in a study of blood T cells in healthy people across ages (dated by TCRdb to the mid-2010s). Describing the broader study: In model experiments, template switching captured roughly one uniquely barcoded TCR beta cDNA molecule for every two T cells. The donors were divided into four age groups: young (average roughly 15 years), middle-aged (over 35), aged (roughly 60) and long-lived (82). To avoid experimental bias, donors of different ages were randomly spread across the sequencing lanes. The study measured age-related changes in TCR beta repertoire diversity using deep sequencing normalized with unique cDNA molecular identifiers. Using the same blood draw, the study looked at two additional independent replicas of 1 million unique cDNA reads for two donors, one aged 18 to 30 and the other aged 80 or older.

The study at large found these results: Because donor CMV infection status was unknown, age-related changes in expanded clonotypes were potentially confounded. Compared with the aged group, more naive CD4+ T cells, fewer expanded clones and increased TCR diversity were shown by the long-lived group, suggesting age selection. Bulk unsorted PBMC profiling prevented conclusive comparison of naive and antigen-experienced compartments. Estimates of total diversity based on one million sequenced T cells were considered lower bounds and underestimates. Observed TCR beta diversity per million T cells fell roughly linearly with age, and a significant reduction was already apparent by age approximately 40. A strong correlation was found between observed TCR beta diversity and the percentage of naive T cells measured by flow cytometry.

Spanning cysteine to phenylalanine, the CDR3 consists of 14 amino acids. The CDR3 DNA has 42 bases and is translated from base 1. After removal of 4 bases from V and 2 bases from J, the junction retains 6 bases not matched to a gene. The germline V gene sets CDR1 to SGHDT and CDR2 to YYEEEE. The method was 5' RACE. Sequencing was performed on an Illumina HiSeq 2500. A second PCR of roughly 6 to 12 cycles was performed with a sample-barcoded 5' primer and a J-beta primer mix. A unique molecular identifier was introduced onto each TCR beta cDNA molecule by a template-switch 5' adaptor carrying 12 random nucleotides. At least 3 million CDR3-containing paired-end reads were obtained from each sample. The Mint cDNA synthesis kit, primed by a TRBC-specific oligonucleotide, was used to synthesize first-strand cDNA from all RNA. All cDNA was treated with uracil-DNA glycosylase and then went through a first 18-cycle PCR with the universal primers M1SS and BC2_uni_R. The authors' pipeline ran thus. Each sample was normalized by randomly selecting 1 million high-quality reads, each carrying a distinct molecular identifier. Reads sharing molecular identifiers were discarded rather than binned into consensus sequences. MiTCR, run with a Q25 quality threshold and the strictest error-elimination algorithm, handled CDR3 identification, clonotype clustering and error correction. A nonparametric unseen species model with Euler transformation was used to estimate lower-bound total TCR beta diversity. The public sequencing data were trimmed at Q25 with fastp and processed into clonotypes with MiXCR by TCRdb, which kept only in-frame beta chains. Rows with a matching CDR3 protein are joined into one entry that keeps the most common DNA and genes. TCRdb's processing, not the authors' own work, is the source of the V and J calls. This sample holds 920,000 or so distinct CDR3 sequences; roughly 45% were observed only once. Clones ranked in the top ten supply about 20% of the sample.

Comments on this clonotype: Its antigen is not yet known. No clone much larger than this one lies a single base away; base qualities are absent.

The donors were roughly 40 Caucasian individuals from Russia, aged roughly 6 to 100 years, who were systemically healthy. Around 10 milliliters of peripheral blood were drawn from each donor into EDTA-treated Vacutainer tubes. PBMCs were isolated by Ficoll-Paque density-gradient centrifugation, with at least 7 million obtained per sample. Total RNA was extracted from PBMCs with Trizol reagent, with at least 5 micrograms obtained per sample. The percentages of naive CD45RAhigh/CD27high T cells were determined by flow cytometry on a PBMC aliquot from every donor. The clonotype comes from a woman in her sixties in good health. This chain joins TRBV5-6 to TRBJ2-7, and 7 junction bases match TRBD2. Sequenced: blood. The base sequence is TGTGCCAGCAGCCTGGGACTAAACGCCTACGAGCAGTACTTC. Its coded protein is CASSLGLNAYEQYF.